This TCR beta chain derives from a study of cytomegalovirus exposure and HLA in healthy donors. In regard to this clone: The antigen is unknown.

The PCR made use of 60 Vbeta and 13 Jbeta primers. The protocol was immunoSEQ multiplex PCR, while the TCRdb copy is restricted to in-frame clones and leaves out a portion. The table has fewer than 80,000 clones, around two thirds seen once. Germline CDR1 is SGHKS and CDR2 is YYEKEE (reference sequence). The CDR3 spans 15 residues. Trimming took off 3 bases at V and 0 bases at J, with 12 bases between the two ends. Study results and limitations: The study had only CMV serostatus as immune exposure information. A later analysis associated around 17,000 TCR beta sequences with HLA alleles at a 0.05 false discovery rate. Fewer N-insertions than the roughly 600-donor mean were reportedly shown by an Asian-associated ancestry cluster in a later analysis.

The source of this sequence is a woman between 45 and 65 years old in good health and CMV-seropositive. The sequenced sample was PBMCs. This chain connects TRBV5-5 to TRBJ2-5; maybe TRBD1 (6 bases). CDR3 DNA sequence: TGTGCCAGCAGCTCGGACAGCGATTACCAAGAGACCCAGTACTTC. This translates into CASSSDSDYQETQYF.